This entry features one TCR beta chain sequence. Its antigen remains unidentified. Within one base of it there is no much larger clone, and no base qualities were kept. The data originate from a study of radiotherapy plus CTLA-4 blockade in lung cancer (dated by TCRdb to the late 2010s). With regard to the full study: Objective responses occurred in around 19% of enrolled patients, and 25% to 40% achieved disease control. Results the study describes overall, beyond this receptor: After treatment with radiotherapy and ipilimumab, TCR clones that came from tumors expanded in the peripheral blood. The strongest predictors of response, as reported, were early dynamic changes in blood T cell clones along with a rise in serum interferon-beta after radiation.

Focal radiation therapy combined with CTLA-4 blockade (ipilimumab) was tested in patients with chemo-refractory metastatic non-small-cell lung cancer. The library relied on the immunoSEQ multiplex PCR assay. TCRdb took this table from immuneACCESS and kept in-frame rearrangements with V and J called. Such tables lack part of the clones; where checked against another copy, unresolved V genes explain under half of the gap, and the rest is unexplained. Present in this sample are 81,000 or so clones, around 81% of which were seen just once. Over 20% of the sample is in the top ten clones. Trimming accounts for 1 base at V and 10 bases at J, while the number of junction bases matched to no gene is 9. CDR1 and CDR2 are drawn from the germline V gene: MGHDK, SYGVNS. Counted from cysteine to phenylalanine, this CDR3 has 14 amino acids. The retained sequence is limited to the CDR3, 42 bases, with the frame set at the first base.

This receptor was obtained from a human donor with non-small cell lung cancer whose response to radiotherapy plus ipilimumab could not be evaluated. Some clones in this sample may be carry-over from other donors' samples. The sequencing here drew on peripheral blood, taken from a patient treated with radiotherapy plus ipilimumab. The chain couples TRBV25-1 to TRBJ1-2; TRBD1 matches 7 bases in the middle. The DNA is as follows: TGTGCCAGCAGTGAATTAACGGGACAGAGGCCCTACACCTTC. It specifies CASSELTGQRPYTF.